This T cell receptor (beta chain) derives from a study of blood T cell repertoires in COVID-19. Study overall: Material from acute and convalescent COVID-19 was sourced from the United States, Italy and Spain. From T cells, B-cell-depleted T cells, or PBMCs came the material, which was cDNA or gDNA.

This clone has only one observation. In the authors' workflow: Reference gene primer amplification gave nucleated cell count estimates. This table comes from immunoSEQ multiplex PCR, and its TCRdb copy is limited to in-frame clones, with some not included. V, J and clone size reflect that table, while D and trimming were determined from the DNA. There are roughly 54,000 clones in the sample; 86% occur only once, and around 30% lies in the top ten. CDR1 and CDR2 (germline): SGHRS, YFSETQ. The V end lost 0 bases, the J end lost 4 bases, and 6 bases lay between the germline ends. The CDR3 has 13 residues.

The chain combines TRBV5-1 with TRBJ2-3; D unresolved. The TCR was taken from a human donor in a cohort sampled during active COVID-19. Sequencing was carried out using peripheral blood. CDR3 region: CASSLAGSDTQYF. In nucleotides, the CDR3 is TGCGCCAGCAGCTTGGCAGGTTCAGATACGCAGTATTTT.